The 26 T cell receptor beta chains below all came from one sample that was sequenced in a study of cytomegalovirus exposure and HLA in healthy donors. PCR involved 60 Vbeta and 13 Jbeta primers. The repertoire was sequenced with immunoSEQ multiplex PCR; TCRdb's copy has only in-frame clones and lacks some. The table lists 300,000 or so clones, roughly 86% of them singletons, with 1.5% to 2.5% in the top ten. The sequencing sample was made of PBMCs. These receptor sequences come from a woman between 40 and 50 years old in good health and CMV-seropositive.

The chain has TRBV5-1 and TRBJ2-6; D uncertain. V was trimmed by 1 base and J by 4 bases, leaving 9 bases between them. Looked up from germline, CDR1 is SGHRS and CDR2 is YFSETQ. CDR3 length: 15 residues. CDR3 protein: CASSLLLSGANVLTF. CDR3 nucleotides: TGCGCCAGCAGCTTGTTATTATCCGGGGCCAACGTCCTGACTTTC. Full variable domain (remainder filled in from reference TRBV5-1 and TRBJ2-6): KAGVTQTPRYLIKTRGQQVTLSCSPISGHRSVSWYQQTPGQGLQFLFEYFSETQRNKGNFPGRFSGRQFSNSRSEMNVSTLELGDSALYLCASSLLLSGANVLTFGAGSRLTVL.

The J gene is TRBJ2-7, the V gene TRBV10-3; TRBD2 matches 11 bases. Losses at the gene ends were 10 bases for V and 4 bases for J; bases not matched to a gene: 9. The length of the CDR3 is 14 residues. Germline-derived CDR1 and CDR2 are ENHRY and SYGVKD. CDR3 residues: CATSGTSGGYEQYF. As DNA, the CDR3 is TGTGCCACCTCCGGGACTAGCGGCGGGTACGAGCAGTACTTC.

This CDR3 is CASSFWDRVGEQYF. The DNA for the CDR3 is TGTGCCAGCAGTTTTTGGGACAGGGTTGGCGAGCAGTACTTC. The chain couples TRBV27 to TRBJ2-7; 9 nucleotides agree with TRBD1. The CDR3 loop spans 14 amino acids. CDR1 is MNHEY and CDR2 is SMNVEV in the germline V gene (reference sequence). V gave up 3 bases and J gave up 6 bases; unmatched junction bases: 6.

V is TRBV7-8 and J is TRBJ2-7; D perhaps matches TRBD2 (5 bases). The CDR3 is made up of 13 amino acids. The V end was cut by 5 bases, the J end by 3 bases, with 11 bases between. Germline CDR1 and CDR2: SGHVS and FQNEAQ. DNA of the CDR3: TGTGCCAGCAGCCTTTCCGGGGACTACGAGCAGTACTTC. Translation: CASSLSGDYEQYF.

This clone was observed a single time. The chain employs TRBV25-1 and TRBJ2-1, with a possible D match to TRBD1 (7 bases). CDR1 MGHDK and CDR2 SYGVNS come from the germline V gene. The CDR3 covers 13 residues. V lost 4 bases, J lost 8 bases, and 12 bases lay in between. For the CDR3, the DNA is TGTGCCAGCAGTGTGGCAGGGGGGTATGAGCAGTTCTTC. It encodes CASSVAGGYEQFF.

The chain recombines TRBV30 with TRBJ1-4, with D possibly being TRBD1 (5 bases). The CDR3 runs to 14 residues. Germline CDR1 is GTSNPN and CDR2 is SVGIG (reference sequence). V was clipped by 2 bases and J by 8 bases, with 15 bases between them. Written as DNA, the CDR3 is TGTGCCTGGAGTACCGGGGGGGTTATCGAAAAACTGTTTTTT. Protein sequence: CAWSTGGVIEKLFF. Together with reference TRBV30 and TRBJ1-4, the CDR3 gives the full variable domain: SQTIHQWPATLVQPVGSPLSLECTVEGTSNPNLYWYRQAAGRGLQLLFYSVGIGQISSEVPQNLSASRPQDRQFILSSKKLLLSDSGFYLCAWSTGGVIEKLFFGSGTQLSVL.

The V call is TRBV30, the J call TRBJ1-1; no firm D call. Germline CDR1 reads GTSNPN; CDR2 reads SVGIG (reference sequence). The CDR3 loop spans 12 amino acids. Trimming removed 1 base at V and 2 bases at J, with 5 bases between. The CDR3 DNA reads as TGTGCCTGGAGTGACATAAACACTGAAGCTTTCTTT. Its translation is CAWSDINTEAFF.

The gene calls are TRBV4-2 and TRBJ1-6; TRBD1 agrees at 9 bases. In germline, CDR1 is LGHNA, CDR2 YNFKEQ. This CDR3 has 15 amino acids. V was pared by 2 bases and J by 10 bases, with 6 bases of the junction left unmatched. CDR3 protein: CASSQYGTGRSPLHF. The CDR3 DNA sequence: TGTGCCAGCAGCCAATACGGGACAGGGAGGTCACCCCTCCACTTT.

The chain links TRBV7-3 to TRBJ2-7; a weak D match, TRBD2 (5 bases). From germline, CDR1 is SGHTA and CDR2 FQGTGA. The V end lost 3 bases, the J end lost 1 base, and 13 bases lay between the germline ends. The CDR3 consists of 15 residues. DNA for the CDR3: TGTGCCAGCAGCTTGGTCGGGGAAGGATCCTACGAGCAGTACTTC. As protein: CASSLVGEGSYEQYF. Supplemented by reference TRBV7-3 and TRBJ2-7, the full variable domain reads GAGVSQTPSNKVTEKGKYVELRCDPISGHTALYWYRQSLGQGPEFLIYFQGTGAADDSGLPNDRFFAVRPEGSVSTLKIQRTERGDSAVYLCASSLVGEGSYEQYFGPGTRLTVT.

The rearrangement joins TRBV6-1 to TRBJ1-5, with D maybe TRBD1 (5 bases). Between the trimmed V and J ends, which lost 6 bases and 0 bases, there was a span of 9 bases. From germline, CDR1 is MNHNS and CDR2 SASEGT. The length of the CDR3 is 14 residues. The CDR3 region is CASRETDSNQPQHF. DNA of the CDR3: TGTGCCAGCAGGGAGACAGATAGCAATCAGCCCCAGCATTTT.

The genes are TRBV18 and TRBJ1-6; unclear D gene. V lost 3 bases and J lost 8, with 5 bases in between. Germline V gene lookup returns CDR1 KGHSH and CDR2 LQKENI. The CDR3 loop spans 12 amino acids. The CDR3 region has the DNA TGTGCCAGCTCACCGGGAGATTCACCCCTCCACTTT. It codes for CASSPGDSPLHF.

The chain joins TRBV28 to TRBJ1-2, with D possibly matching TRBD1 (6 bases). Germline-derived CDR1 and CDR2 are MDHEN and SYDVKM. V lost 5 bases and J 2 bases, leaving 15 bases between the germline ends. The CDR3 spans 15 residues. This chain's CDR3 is CASSTPGQTNYGYTF. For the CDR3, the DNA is TGTGCCAGCAGTACACCCGGACAGACCAACTATGGCTACACCTTC.

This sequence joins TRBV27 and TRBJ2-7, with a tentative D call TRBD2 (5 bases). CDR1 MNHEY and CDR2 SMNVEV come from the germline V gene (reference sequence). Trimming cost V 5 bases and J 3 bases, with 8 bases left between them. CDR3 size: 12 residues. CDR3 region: CASSHRGYEQYF. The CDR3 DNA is TGTGCCAGCAGTCACCGGGGCTACGAGCAGTACTTC.

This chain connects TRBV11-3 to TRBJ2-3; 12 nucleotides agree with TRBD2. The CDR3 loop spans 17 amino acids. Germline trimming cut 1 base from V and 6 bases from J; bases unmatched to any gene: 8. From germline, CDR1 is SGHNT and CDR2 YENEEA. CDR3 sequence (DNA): TGTGCCAGCAGCTTAGTAATGACTAGCGGGAGCCGGGATACGCAGTATTTT. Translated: CASSLVMTSGSRDTQYF.

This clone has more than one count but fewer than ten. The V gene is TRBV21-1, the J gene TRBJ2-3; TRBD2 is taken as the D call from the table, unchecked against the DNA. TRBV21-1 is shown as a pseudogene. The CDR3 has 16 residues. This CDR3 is CASPGESGSCTDTQYF. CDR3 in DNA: TGTGCCTCCCCGGGCGAAAGCGGGAGTTGCACAGATACGCAGTATTTT.

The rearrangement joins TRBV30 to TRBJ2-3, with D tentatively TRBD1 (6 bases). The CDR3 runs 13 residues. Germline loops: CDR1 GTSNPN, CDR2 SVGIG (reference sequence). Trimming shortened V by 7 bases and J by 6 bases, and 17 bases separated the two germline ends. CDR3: CAFDRSSIDTQYF. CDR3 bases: TGTGCCTTTGACAGGTCCAGCATTGATACGCAGTATTTT.

Here the CDR3 DNA reads TGTGCCAGCAGTTACTCGGGAGGGGACCAAGAGACCCAGTACTTC. Translated: CASSYSGGDQETQYF. The chain couples TRBV6-7 to TRBJ2-5, with 7 nucleotides matching TRBD2. TRBV6-7 is an open reading frame, and its role is uncertain. This CDR3 is built from 15 residues. V trimming: 0 bases; J trimming: 0 bases; junction bases outside the gene matches: 1.

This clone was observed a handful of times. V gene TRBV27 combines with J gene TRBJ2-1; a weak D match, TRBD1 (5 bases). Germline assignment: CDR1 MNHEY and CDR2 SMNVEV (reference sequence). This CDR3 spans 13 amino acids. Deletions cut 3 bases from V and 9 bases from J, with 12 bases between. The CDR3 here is CASSFHRGSEQFF. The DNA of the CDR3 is TGTGCCAGCAGTTTCCATAGGGGCAGTGAGCAGTTCTTC.

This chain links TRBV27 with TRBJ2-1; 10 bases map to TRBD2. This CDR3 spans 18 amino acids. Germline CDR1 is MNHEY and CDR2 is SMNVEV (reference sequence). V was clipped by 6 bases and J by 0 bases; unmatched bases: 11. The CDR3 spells CASSREREGPGSYNEQFF. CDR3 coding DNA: TGTGCCAGCAGCCGAGAGCGGGAGGGCCCCGGCTCCTACAATGAGCAGTTCTTC.

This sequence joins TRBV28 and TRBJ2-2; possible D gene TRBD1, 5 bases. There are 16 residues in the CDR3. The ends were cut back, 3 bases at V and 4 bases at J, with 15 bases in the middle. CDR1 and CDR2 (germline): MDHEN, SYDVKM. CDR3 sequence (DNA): TGTGCCAGCAGTTTCGTCCTGACAGACCTCACCGGGGAGCTGTTTTTT. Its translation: CASSFVLTDLTGELFF.

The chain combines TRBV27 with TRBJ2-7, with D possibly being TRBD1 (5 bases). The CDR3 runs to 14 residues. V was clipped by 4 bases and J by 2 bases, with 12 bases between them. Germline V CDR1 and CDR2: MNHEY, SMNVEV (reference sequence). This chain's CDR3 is CASSYDSKPYEQYF. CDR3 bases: TGTGCCAGCAGTTATGACAGTAAACCCTACGAGCAGTACTTC.

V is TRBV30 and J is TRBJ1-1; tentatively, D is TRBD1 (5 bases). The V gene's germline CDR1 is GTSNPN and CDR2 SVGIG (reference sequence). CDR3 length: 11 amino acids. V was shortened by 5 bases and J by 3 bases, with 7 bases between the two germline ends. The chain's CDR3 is CAWDSDTEAFF. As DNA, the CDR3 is TGTGCCTGGGACAGCGACACTGAAGCTTTCTTT.

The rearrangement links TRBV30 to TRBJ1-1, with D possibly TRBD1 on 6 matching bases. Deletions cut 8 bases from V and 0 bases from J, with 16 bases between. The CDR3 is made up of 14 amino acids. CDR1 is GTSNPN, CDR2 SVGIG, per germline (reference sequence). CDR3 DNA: TGTGCCCTAACCCGGGACACCTTGAACACTGAAGCTTTCTTT. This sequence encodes CALTRDTLNTEAFF.

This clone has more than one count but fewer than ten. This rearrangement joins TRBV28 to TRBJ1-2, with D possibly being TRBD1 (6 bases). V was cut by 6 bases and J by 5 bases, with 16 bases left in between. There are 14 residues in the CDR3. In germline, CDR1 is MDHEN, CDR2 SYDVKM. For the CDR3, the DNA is TGTGCCAGCAGAAACTCGACAGGACAATATGGCTACACCTTC. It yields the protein CASRNSTGQYGYTF.

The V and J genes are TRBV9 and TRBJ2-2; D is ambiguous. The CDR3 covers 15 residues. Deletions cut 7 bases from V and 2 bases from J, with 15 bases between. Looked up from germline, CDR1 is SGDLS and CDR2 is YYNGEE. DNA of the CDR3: TGTGCCAGCCGATCCTCCGGGTTTAACACCGGGGAGCTGTTTTTT. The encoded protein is CASRSSGFNTGELFF.

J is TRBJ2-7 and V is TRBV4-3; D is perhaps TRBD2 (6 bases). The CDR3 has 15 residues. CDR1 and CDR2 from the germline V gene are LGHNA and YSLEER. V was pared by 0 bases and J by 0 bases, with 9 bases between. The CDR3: CASSQETGVSYEQYF. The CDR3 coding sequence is TGCGCCAGCAGCCAAGAAACGGGAGTCTCCTACGAGCAGTACTTC.